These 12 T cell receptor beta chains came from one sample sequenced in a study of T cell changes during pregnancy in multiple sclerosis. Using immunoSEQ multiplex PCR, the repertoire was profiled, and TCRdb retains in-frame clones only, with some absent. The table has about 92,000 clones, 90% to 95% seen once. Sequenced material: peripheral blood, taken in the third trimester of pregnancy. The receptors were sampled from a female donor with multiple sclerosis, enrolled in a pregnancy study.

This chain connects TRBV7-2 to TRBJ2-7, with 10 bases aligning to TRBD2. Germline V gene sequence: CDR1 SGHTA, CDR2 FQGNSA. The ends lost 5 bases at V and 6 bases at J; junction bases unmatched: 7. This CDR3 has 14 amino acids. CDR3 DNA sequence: TGTGCCAGCAGCCAAGGGACTAGCGTACGCGAGCAGTACTTC. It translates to CASSQGTSVREQYF.

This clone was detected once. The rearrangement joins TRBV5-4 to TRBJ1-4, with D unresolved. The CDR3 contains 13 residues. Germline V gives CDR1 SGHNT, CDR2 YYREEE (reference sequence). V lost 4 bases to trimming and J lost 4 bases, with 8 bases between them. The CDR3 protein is CASSPPNNEKLFF. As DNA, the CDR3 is TGTGCCAGCAGCCCTCCTAATAATGAAAAACTGTTTTTT.

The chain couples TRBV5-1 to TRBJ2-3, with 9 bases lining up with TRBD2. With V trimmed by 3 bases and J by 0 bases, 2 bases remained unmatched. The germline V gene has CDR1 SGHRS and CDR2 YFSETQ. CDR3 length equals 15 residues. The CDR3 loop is CASSWSGGSTDTQYF. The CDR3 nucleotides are TGCGCCAGCAGCTGGAGCGGGGGGAGCACAGATACGCAGTATTTT.

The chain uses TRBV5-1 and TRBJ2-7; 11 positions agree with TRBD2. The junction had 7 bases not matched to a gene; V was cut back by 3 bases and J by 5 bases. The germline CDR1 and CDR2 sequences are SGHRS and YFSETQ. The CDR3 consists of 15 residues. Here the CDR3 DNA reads TGCGCCAGCAGCTCTATAGCGGGAGGGCCGGACGAGCAGTACTTC. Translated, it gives CASSSIAGGPDEQYF.

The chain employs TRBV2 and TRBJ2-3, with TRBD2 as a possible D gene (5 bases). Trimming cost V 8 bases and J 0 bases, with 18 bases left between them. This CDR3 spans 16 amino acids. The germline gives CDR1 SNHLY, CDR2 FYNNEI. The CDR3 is CASGVGSVSSTDTQYF. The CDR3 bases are TGTGCCAGCGGGGTCGGTAGCGTTTCTAGCACAGATACGCAGTATTTT.

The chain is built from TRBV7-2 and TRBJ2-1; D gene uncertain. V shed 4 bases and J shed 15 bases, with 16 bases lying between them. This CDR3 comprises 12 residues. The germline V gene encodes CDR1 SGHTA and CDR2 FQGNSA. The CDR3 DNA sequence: TGTGCCAGCAGCTCTAACTTACGTTATTGGTTCTTC. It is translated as CASSSNLRYWFF.

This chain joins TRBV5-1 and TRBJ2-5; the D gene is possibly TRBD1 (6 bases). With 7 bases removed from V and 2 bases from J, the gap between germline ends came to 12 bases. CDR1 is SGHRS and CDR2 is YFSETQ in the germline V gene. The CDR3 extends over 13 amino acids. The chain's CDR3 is CASDPGQQETQYF. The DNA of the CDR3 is TGCGCCAGCGATCCGGGACAACAAGAGACCCAGTACTTC.

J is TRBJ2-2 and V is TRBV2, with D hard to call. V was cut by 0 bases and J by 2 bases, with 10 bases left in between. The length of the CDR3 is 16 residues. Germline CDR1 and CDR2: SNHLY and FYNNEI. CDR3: CASSEALRSNTGELFF. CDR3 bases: TGTGCCAGCAGTGAAGCGCTTCGGTCTAACACCGGGGAGCTGTTTTTT.

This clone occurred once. CDR3 DNA sequence: TGTGCCAGCAGCTCCTCGGGGGGCAAGACCCAGTACTTC. This codes for CASSSSGGKTQYF. V and J are TRBV7-9 and TRBJ2-5; D possibly corresponds to TRBD2 (7 bases). The CDR3 spans 13 residues. Per the germline V gene, CDR1 is SEHNR and CDR2 is FQNEAQ (reference sequence). V gave up 4 bases and J gave up 6 bases, with 12 bases separating them.

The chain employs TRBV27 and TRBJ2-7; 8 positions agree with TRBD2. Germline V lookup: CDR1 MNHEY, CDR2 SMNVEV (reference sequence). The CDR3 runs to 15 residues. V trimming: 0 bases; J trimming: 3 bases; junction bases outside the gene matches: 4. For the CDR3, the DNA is TGTGCCAGCAGTTTATCACTAGCGGTAGACTACGAGCAGTACTTC. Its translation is CASSLSLAVDYEQYF.

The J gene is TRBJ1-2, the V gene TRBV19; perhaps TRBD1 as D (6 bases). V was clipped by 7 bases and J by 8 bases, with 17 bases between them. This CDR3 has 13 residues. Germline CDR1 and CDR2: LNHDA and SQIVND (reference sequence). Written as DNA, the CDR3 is TGTGCCAGTACCCCCCCCCACAGGGAGGGCTACACCTTC. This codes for CASTPPHREGYTF.

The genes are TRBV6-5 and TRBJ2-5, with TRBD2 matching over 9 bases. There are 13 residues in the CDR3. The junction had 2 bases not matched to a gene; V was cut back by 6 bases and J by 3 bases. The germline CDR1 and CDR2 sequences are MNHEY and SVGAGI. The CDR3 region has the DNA TGTGCCAGCAGCGCTAGCGGGAAAGAGACCCAGTACTTC. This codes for CASSASGKETQYF.